The present TCR beta chain was sequenced within a study of shared clonotypes between healthy human individuals. Overall study context: A donor's plate count was three for CD4 naive and three for CD4 memory; CD8 naive had two and CD8 memory one.

With V trimmed by 3 bases and J by 8 bases, 10 bases remained unmatched. CDR1 is SGHDT, CDR2 YYEEEE, per germline. The CDR3 is made up of 15 amino acids. Deep was the level at which the assay was run. Measured with immunoSEQ multiplex PCR; TCRdb has only the in-frame clones, and not every one. Here the sample spans roughly 2 million clones, 95% being singletons. The sequenced sample was naive CD4+ T cells sorted from blood. The subset: CD45RA+ positively selected. The rearrangement joins TRBV5-6 to TRBJ1-2; TRBD1 agrees at 10 bases. The clonotype was recovered from a man between 18 and 29 years old in good health. This CDR3 reads CASSSRGQGIGGYTF. CDR3 nucleotides: TGTGCCAGCAGCTCAAGGGGACAGGGGATAGGCGGCTACACCTTC.